One TCR beta chain is described in this entry. Its antigen is undetermined. These data are taken from a study of healthy donors' naive CD4 and CD8 T cells. Study details: A new alpha primer set targeted every functional IMGT alpha variant. The study, taken as a whole, reports: Bulk sequencing left alpha and beta chains unpaired. Positive CDR3 charge linked to CD4+ cells, negative to CD8+ cells. A reported CD4+/CD8+ bias affected most V and J genes in naive cells.

V dropped 1 base and J dropped 5 bases, with 17 bases sitting between them. Germline V gives CDR1 SQVTM, CDR2 ANQGSEA. There are 15 residues in the CDR3. A linear amplification protocol produced the TCR libraries from 500 ng of total RNA. TCRdb analysed the reads with MiXCR anew, one entry per CDR3 protein. The table includes some 190,000 distinct CDR3 sequences, around 70% detected once. This chain joins TRBV29-1 and TRBJ2-5; TRBD1 is a possible D gene (6 bases). The sequenced sample was naive CD4+ and CD8+ T cells sorted from blood, pooled from several donors. The origin of this receptor is a pool of human donors in good health; the sample pools cells from several healthy donors. Here the CDR3 DNA reads TGCAGCGTTGAAGGCCGGACAGTTGGTTTGGAGACCCAGTACTTC. Its translation is CSVEGRTVGLETQYF.